This entry lists 21 T cell receptor beta chains sequenced from one sample in a study of patients and donors after allogeneic stem cell transplantation. TCRdb reprocessed the RT-PCR reads via MiXCR and lists one record per CDR3 protein. This table has approximately 150,000 distinct CDR3 sequences, 30% appearing once. Input material: blood, either unsorted or a sorted T cell fraction (not recorded which). The receptors come from a human donor who was either an allogeneic HSCT recipient or a stem cell or donor lymphocyte infusion donor (not recorded which). It is not recorded whose cells these are; they may come from a transplant donor.

The V call is TRBV11-3, the J call TRBJ2-1; D gene ambiguous. CDR1 and CDR2 (germline): SGHNT, YENEEA. With 5 bases removed from V and 0 bases from J, the gap between germline ends came to 11 bases. The CDR3 loop spans 15 amino acids. CDR3 bases: TGTGCCAGCAGCCACCTAAGCCGCTCCTACAATGAGCAGTTCTTC. This codes for CASSHLSRSYNEQFF.

This clonotype was observed a few times. The chain recombines TRBV6-5 with TRBJ1-3; maybe TRBD1 (6 bases). The CDR3 runs to 15 residues. Germline loops: CDR1 MNHEY, CDR2 SVGAGI. Deletions cut 2 bases from V and 4 bases from J, with 12 bases between. The CDR3 region is CASSYLQGSGNTIYF. CDR3 in DNA: TGTGCCAGCAGTTACCTACAGGGTTCCGGAAACACCATATATTTT.

In this sample, this clonotype turned up a few times. The chain links TRBV6-5 to TRBJ2-2; 10 nucleotides line up with TRBD2. The CDR3 contains 17 residues. The V segment lost 7 bases and the J segment 5 bases; nucleotides outside the gene matches: 13. Germline assignment: CDR1 MNHEY and CDR2 SVGAGI. The CDR3 nucleotides are TGTGCCAGCACCCCCGGGCTAGCGGGAGTTCAGACCGGGGAGCTGTTTTTT. It codes for CASTPGLAGVQTGELFF.

This clonotype was seen a single time. CDR3 sequence reads: CASSIGLAGGQRETQYF. The CDR3 nucleotides read TGTGCCAGTAGTATAGGACTAGCGGGAGGACAGCGGGAGACCCAGTACTTC. The rearrangement uses TRBV19 and TRBJ2-5, with 13 positions matching TRBD2. The CDR3 consists of 17 residues. In germline, CDR1 is LNHDA, CDR2 SQIVND (reference sequence). The V segment lost 1 base and the J segment 5 bases; nucleotides outside the gene matches: 7.

V gene TRBV4-3 combines with J gene TRBJ1-5; D remains ambiguous. V shed 0 bases and J shed 7 bases, with 10 bases lying between them. The V gene's germline CDR1 is LGHNA and CDR2 YSLEER. The CDR3 is made up of 14 amino acids. CDR3 loop: CASSQEGGNQPQHF. As DNA, the CDR3 is TGCGCCAGCAGCCAAGAGGGAGGAAACCAGCCCCAGCATTTT.

This sequence joins TRBV25-1 and TRBJ2-2; 7 nucleotides agree with TRBD1. The V gene's germline CDR1 is MGHDK and CDR2 SYGVNS. Trimming took 0 bases from V and 1 from J; bases not matched to a gene: 17. The CDR3 extends over 21 amino acids. The CDR3 reads CASSEYFGVLEGDRNTGELFF. The DNA for the CDR3 is TGTGCCAGCAGTGAATATTTCGGGGTCTTAGAAGGGGACAGGAACACCGGGGAGCTGTTTTTT.

This clonotype showed up many times. The chain has TRBV5-5 and TRBJ1-1; tentatively, D is TRBD1 (6 bases). V gave up 8 bases and J gave up 0 bases, with 17 bases separating them. Per germline, CDR1 SGHKS and CDR2 YYEKEE (reference sequence). The CDR3 has 15 amino acids. In DNA, the CDR3 is TGTGCCAGTAGTGCCCTTACAGGGCTGAACACTGAAGCTTTCTTT. Amino acid sequence: CASSALTGLNTEAFF. Supplemented by reference TRBV5-5 and TRBJ1-1, the full variable domain reads DAGVTQSPTHLIKTRGQQVTLRCSPISGHKSVSWYQQVLGQGPQFIFQYYEKEERGRGNFPDRFSARQFPNYSSELNVNALLLGDSALYLCASSALTGLNTEAFFGQGTRLTVV.

The V call is TRBV18, the J call TRBJ2-7; either TRBD1 or TRBD2 may supply D (5 bases each). V was pared by 6 bases and J by 5 bases, with 20 bases between. The CDR3 length is 15 residues. CDR1 and CDR2 (germline): KGHSH, LQKENI. Written as DNA, the CDR3 is TGTGCCAGCTCCTCCGAAATGAGGGACGCTAACGAGCAGTACTTC. It yields the protein CASSSEMRDANEQYF.

V and J are TRBV20-1 and TRBJ2-1, with 8 bases that match TRBD1. The CDR3 has 16 amino acids. The ends lost 3 bases at V and 4 bases at J; junction bases unmatched: 11. The germline V gene encodes CDR1 DFQATT and CDR2 SNEGSKA (reference sequence). CDR3 sequence: CSARDRETPWYNEQFF. CDR3 coding DNA: TGCAGTGCTAGGGACAGGGAAACCCCTTGGTACAATGAGCAGTTCTTC.

This clonotype was observed many times. CDR3 residues: CSAREGVRGEQFF. Written as DNA, the CDR3 is TGCAGTGCTAGAGAAGGGGTGCGAGGTGAGCAGTTCTTC. The chain couples TRBV20-1 to TRBJ2-1; a weak D match, TRBD1 (5 bases). V gave up 0 bases and J gave up 9 bases, with 12 bases separating them. CDR3 length: 13 amino acids. CDR1 and CDR2 (germline): DFQATT, SNEGSKA (reference sequence).

The V gene is TRBV12-3 or TRBV12-4, the J gene TRBJ2-1; 8 bases line up with TRBD2. Trimming took 2 bases from V and 5 from J; bases not matched to a gene: 8. CDR3 length equals 16 residues. The CDR3 DNA follows: TGTGCCAGCAGTTTACAAGCGGGAGAGGGGAACAATGAGCAGTTCTTC. Translating gives CASSLQAGEGNNEQFF.

This chain connects TRBV5-1 to TRBJ2-1; tentative D call: TRBD2 (5 bases). Germline CDR1 reads SGHRS; CDR2 reads YFSETQ. The CDR3 loop spans 16 amino acids. Trimming shortened V by 1 base and J by 3 bases, and 14 bases separated the two germline ends. CDR3 residues: CASSLQAAGHYNEQFF. The CDR3 DNA reads as TGCGCCAGCAGCTTGCAAGCGGCAGGCCACTACAATGAGCAGTTCTTC. Combining the CDR3 with reference TRBV5-1 and TRBJ2-1 gives the whole variable domain KAGVTQTPRYLIKTRGQQVTLSCSPISGHRSVSWYQQTPGQGLQFLFEYFSETQRNKGNFPGRFSGRQFSNSRSEMNVSTLELGDSALYLCASSLQAAGHYNEQFFGPGTRLTVL.

This clonotype was detected a few times. The chain joins TRBV27 to TRBJ2-7; TRBD2 agrees at 11 bases. The CDR3 length is 14 residues. With V trimmed by 4 bases and J by 1 base, 0 bases remained unmatched. Germline V gene lookup returns CDR1 MNHEY and CDR2 SMNVEV (reference sequence). The DNA for the CDR3 is TGTGCCAGCAGTTGGACTAGCGGGTCCTACGAGCAGTACTTC. Residues: CASSWTSGSYEQYF.

The genes are TRBV20-1 and TRBJ2-7; TRBD2 matches at 14 bases. Germline-derived CDR1 and CDR2 are DFQATT and SNEGSKA (reference sequence). V trimming: 7 bases; J trimming: 6 bases; junction bases outside the gene matches: 14. The CDR3 sequence is 16 residues long. The CDR3 region is CSVKRGTSGRFSEQYF. The CDR3 DNA follows: TGCAGTGTCAAACGGGGGACTAGCGGGAGATTTAGCGAGCAGTACTTC.

The table lists this clonotype with many counts. V gene TRBV24-1 combines with J gene TRBJ1-1, with a weak D call TRBD1 (6 bases). CDR3 length: 15 residues. Per germline, CDR1 KGHDR and CDR2 SFDVKD. V was clipped by 7 bases and J by 3 bases, with 17 bases between them. The CDR3 sequence is CATRASGGAYTEAFF. CDR3 bases: TGTGCCACCAGAGCCTCCGGGGGCGCCTACACTGAAGCTTTCTTT.

The CDR3 here is CASGAGSTDTQYF. The CDR3 DNA is TGCGCCAGCGGGGCAGGGTCCACAGATACGCAGTATTTT. The chain uses TRBV5-1 and TRBJ2-3; tentative D call: TRBD1 (5 bases). Germline CDR1 and CDR2: SGHRS and YFSETQ. Trimming took off 7 bases at V and 2 bases at J, with 11 bases between the two ends. The CDR3 covers 13 residues.

This clonotype was observed a handful of times. This chain connects TRBV5-6 to TRBJ2-7, with D possibly TRBD2 on 5 matching bases. Germline V gives CDR1 SGHDT, CDR2 YYEEEE. The CDR3 is 14 residues long. Trimming took 0 bases from V and 4 from J, leaving 11 bases between them. The CDR3 here is CASSLGGKRYEQYF. In nucleotides, the CDR3 is TGTGCCAGCAGCTTGGGAGGGAAGCGGTACGAGCAGTACTTC.

This clonotype was counted between two and nine times. The rearrangement joins TRBV19 to TRBJ1-5; 8 nucleotides agree with TRBD1. CDR3 length: 15 amino acids. The J segment lost 3 bases and the V segment lost 5 bases, leaving 6 bases of the junction unmatched. Looked up from germline, CDR1 is LNHDA and CDR2 is SQIVND (reference sequence). CDR3 in DNA: TGTGCCAGTAGTGCCGGGACAGGTTCCAATCAGCCCCAGCATTTT. Protein: CASSAGTGSNQPQHF.

This clonotype has a handful of counts. This rearrangement joins TRBV12-3 or TRBV12-4 to TRBJ2-5, with unresolved D. V was pared by 6 bases and J by 3 bases, with 14 bases between. This CDR3 comprises 14 residues. CDR3: CASSFTPSEETQYF. Written as DNA, the CDR3 is TGTGCCAGCAGCTTTACCCCCTCAGAAGAGACCCAGTACTTC.

The chain joins TRBV6-5 to TRBJ2-7, with TRBD1 matching 7 bases. J lost 4 bases, V lost 2 bases, and 2 bases had no gene match. Germline V CDR1 and CDR2: MNHEY, SVGAGI. CDR3 length: 13 amino acids. Written as DNA, the CDR3 is TGTGCCAGCAGTTACGACAGGGCGTACGAGCAGTACTTC. This sequence encodes CASSYDRAYEQYF.

CDR3 bases: TGTGCCAGCAGTGAACCTACAGCGTATGGCTACACCTTC. Its translation: CASSEPTAYGYTF. The rearrangement links TRBV25-1 to TRBJ1-2; no clear D. Germline V gene lookup returns CDR1 MGHDK and CDR2 SYGVNS. V was clipped by 2 bases and J by 5 bases, with 9 bases between them. The CDR3 extends over 13 amino acids.